Below, 13 T cell receptor beta chains from the same sample are listed, as sequenced in a study of blood T cell repertoires in COVID-19. Libraries were prepared by immunoSEQ multiplex PCR; TCRdb keeps only in-frame clonotypes and omits some of them. The data hold approximately 270,000 clones, with around 93% observed a single time. Sample: PBMCs or T cells enriched from blood (not recorded which). The receptors derive from a man aged 35 to 55 who had been exposed to COVID-19.

The chain couples TRBV11-3 to TRBJ2-3; TRBD2 aligns across 9 bases. CDR3 size: 16 residues. Germline loops: CDR1 SGHNT, CDR2 YENEEA. The junction had 6 bases not matched to a gene; V was cut back by 5 bases and J by 0 bases. CDR3 amino acids: CASSRGLASSTDTQYF. DNA of the CDR3: TGTGCCAGCAGCCGAGGACTAGCGAGTAGCACAGATACGCAGTATTTT.

This sequence joins TRBV3-1 (or the pseudogene TRBV3-2) and TRBJ2-7; TRBD1 agrees at 7 bases. The CDR3 runs to 13 residues. Germline V lookup: CDR1 LGHDT, CDR2 YNNKEL (reference sequence). With 9 bases clipped from V and 5 bases from J, the junction kept 10 bases outside the gene matches. The CDR3 reads CAREGQLLDEQYF. CDR3 nucleotides: TGTGCCAGAGAGGGACAGCTCCTGGACGAGCAGTACTTC.

The chain carries TRBV10-3 and TRBJ2-7; 12 bases are shared with TRBD2. V was pared by 0 bases and J by 2 bases, with 2 bases of the junction left unmatched. Per germline, CDR1 ENHRY and CDR2 SYGVKD. The CDR3 is made up of 16 amino acids. The CDR3 DNA follows: TGTGCCATCAGTGAGTCACTAGCGGGGGGAACCTACGAGCAGTACTTC. It translates to CAISESLAGGTYEQYF.

CDR3 amino acids: CASGGDETQYF. The DNA for the CDR3 is TGTGCCTCGGGAGGGGACGAGACCCAGTACTTC. This chain joins TRBV11-3 and TRBJ2-5, with 8 bases aligning to TRBD2. V was pared by 11 bases and J by 5 bases, with 4 bases of the junction left unmatched. Germline V gene lookup returns CDR1 SGHNT and CDR2 YENEEA. This CDR3 region has 11 residues.

V gene TRBV29-1 combines with J gene TRBJ1-2, with a tentative D call TRBD1 (6 bases). CDR1 and CDR2 (germline): SQVTM, ANQGSEA. The CDR3 totals 14 residues. V was clipped by 7 bases and J by 2 bases, with 17 bases between them. CDR3 DNA sequence: TGCAGCGCCGAGGGGGTTGCTTCCAACTATGGCTACACCTTC. Its protein is CSAEGVASNYGYTF.

The chain combines TRBV27 with TRBJ1-2; no clear D. Germline V gives CDR1 MNHEY, CDR2 SMNVEV (reference sequence). Trimming left V 4 bases short and J 9 bases short, with 15 bases between. This CDR3 is built from 13 residues. CDR3 nucleotide sequence: TGTGCCAGCAGTTCACCGCCCTATGTACGCTACACCTTC. Amino acid sequence: CASSSPPYVRYTF.

The chain couples TRBV28 to TRBJ2-3; no definite D call. Trimming left V 2 bases short and J 5 bases short, with 8 bases between. Germline CDR1 and CDR2: MDHEN and SYDVKM. CDR3 length: 13 residues. The CDR3 sequence: CASSLVSGDTQYF. CDR3 coding DNA: TGTGCCAGCAGTTTAGTTTCCGGAGATACGCAGTATTTT.

This chain joins TRBV5-6 and TRBJ2-5; TRBD1 is a possible D gene (6 bases). Germline V gene data show CDR1 as SGHDT and CDR2 as YYEEEE. Trimming took off 3 bases at V and 3 bases at J, with 9 bases between the two ends. The CDR3 runs to 13 residues. In DNA, the CDR3 is TGTGCCAGCAGCTACGACAGGAAAGAGACCCAGTACTTC. This sequence encodes CASSYDRKETQYF. Using reference TRBV5-6 and TRBJ2-5 for the parts outside the CDR3, the full variable domain is DAGVTQSPTHLIKTRGQQVTLRCSPKSGHDTVSWYQQALGQGPQFIFQYYEEEERQRGNFPDRFSGHQFPNYSSELNVNALLLGDSALYLCASSYDRKETQYFGPGTRLLVL.

The chain carries TRBV5-4 and TRBJ2-3; 9 bases line up with TRBD2. Trimming cost V 5 bases and J 5 bases; bases outside gene matches: 9. The CDR3 totals 15 residues. CDR1 and CDR2 from the germline V gene are SGHNT and YYREEE (reference sequence). Here the CDR3 reads CASSGAGGPVDTQYF. The DNA for the CDR3 is TGTGCCAGCAGTGGGGCGGGAGGGCCTGTAGATACGCAGTATTTT.

The chain links TRBV5-1 to TRBJ2-5, with 9 bases identical to TRBD1. V lost 5 bases to trimming and J lost 4 bases; unmatched junction nucleotides: 9. Germline loops: CDR1 SGHRS, CDR2 YFSETQ. CDR3 length: 15 residues. In nucleotides, the CDR3 is TGCGCCAGCAGTGGGACAGGGTTTGTGGGAGAGACCCAGTACTTC. Amino acid sequence: CASSGTGFVGETQYF.

The J gene is TRBJ1-4, the V gene TRBV5-1, with 9 bases lining up with TRBD1. There are 17 residues in the CDR3. CDR1 SGHRS and CDR2 YFSETQ come from the germline V gene. J was trimmed by 5 bases and V by 0 bases; bases with no gene match: 8. The CDR3 nucleotides are TGCGCCAGCAGCTTGGTTGGACCTGGGACAGGGAATGAAAAACTGTTTTTT. Translation gives CASSLVGPGTGNEKLFF. The full variable domain, its missing parts supplied by reference TRBV5-1 and TRBJ1-4, is KAGVTQTPRYLIKTRGQQVTLSCSPISGHRSVSWYQQTPGQGLQFLFEYFSETQRNKGNFPGRFSGRQFSNSRSEMNVSTLELGDSALYLCASSLVGPGTGNEKLFFGSGTQLSVL.

Details on this clone: The sample contains more than one DNA sequence encoding this CDR3. The chain joins TRBV7-9 to TRBJ2-1; D may be TRBD2 (5 bases). V lost 2 bases, J lost 4 bases, and 9 bases lay in between. Germline V gives CDR1 SEHNR, CDR2 FQNEAQ (reference sequence). CDR3 size: 14 residues. CDR3 nucleotides: TGTGCCAGCAGCTTAACGGGATCTTACAATGAGCAGTTCTTC. Protein: CASSLTGSYNEQFF.

This clone was observed once. This sequence joins TRBV5-4 and TRBJ2-3, with TRBD2 identical over 7 bases. This CDR3 is 15 amino acids long. Germline trimming cut 4 bases from V and 4 bases from J; bases unmatched to any gene: 9. Germline loops: CDR1 SGHNT, CDR2 YYREEE (reference sequence). CDR3 sequence: CASSLGGRAPDTQYF. In DNA, the CDR3 is TGTGCCAGCAGCCTTGGGGGGAGGGCCCCAGATACGCAGTATTTT.